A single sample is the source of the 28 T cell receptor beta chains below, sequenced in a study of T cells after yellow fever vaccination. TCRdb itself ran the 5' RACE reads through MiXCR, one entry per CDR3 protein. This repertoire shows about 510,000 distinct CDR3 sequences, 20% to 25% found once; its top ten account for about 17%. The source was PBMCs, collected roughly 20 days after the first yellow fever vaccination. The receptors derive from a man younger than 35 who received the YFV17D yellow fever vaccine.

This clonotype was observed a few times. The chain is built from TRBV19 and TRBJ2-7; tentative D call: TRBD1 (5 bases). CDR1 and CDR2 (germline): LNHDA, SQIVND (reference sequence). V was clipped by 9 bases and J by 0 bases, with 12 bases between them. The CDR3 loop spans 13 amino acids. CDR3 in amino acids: CARKQTASYEQYF. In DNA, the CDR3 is TGTGCCAGGAAGCAGACAGCCTCCTACGAGCAGTACTTC.

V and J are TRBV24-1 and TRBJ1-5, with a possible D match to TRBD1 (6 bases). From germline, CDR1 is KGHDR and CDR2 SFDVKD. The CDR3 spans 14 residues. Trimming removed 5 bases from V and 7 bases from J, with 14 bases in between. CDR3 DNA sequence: TGTGCCACCAGTGGCAGGGGCGCGACCCAGCCCCAGCATTTT. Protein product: CATSGRGATQPQHF.

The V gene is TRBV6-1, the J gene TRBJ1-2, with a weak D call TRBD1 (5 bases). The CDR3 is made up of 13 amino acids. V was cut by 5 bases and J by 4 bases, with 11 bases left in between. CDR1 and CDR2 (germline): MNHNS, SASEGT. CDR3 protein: CASSLGTFYGYTF. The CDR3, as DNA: TGTGCCAGCAGTCTGGGGACCTTCTATGGCTACACCTTC.

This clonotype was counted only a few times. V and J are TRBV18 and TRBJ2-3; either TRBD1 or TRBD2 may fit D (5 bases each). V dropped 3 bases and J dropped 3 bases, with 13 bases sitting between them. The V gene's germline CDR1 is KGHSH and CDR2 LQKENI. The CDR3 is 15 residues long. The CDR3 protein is CASSPSEGRTDTQYF. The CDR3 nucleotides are TGTGCCAGCTCACCCTCCGAGGGGAGAACAGATACGCAGTATTTT.

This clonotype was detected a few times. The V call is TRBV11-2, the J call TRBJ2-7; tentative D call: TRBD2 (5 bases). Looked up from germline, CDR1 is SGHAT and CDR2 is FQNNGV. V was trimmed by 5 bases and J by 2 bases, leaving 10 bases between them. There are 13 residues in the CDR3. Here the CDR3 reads CASSPMGAYEQYV. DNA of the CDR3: TGTGCCAGCAGCCCGATGGGAGCCTACGAGCAGTACGTC.

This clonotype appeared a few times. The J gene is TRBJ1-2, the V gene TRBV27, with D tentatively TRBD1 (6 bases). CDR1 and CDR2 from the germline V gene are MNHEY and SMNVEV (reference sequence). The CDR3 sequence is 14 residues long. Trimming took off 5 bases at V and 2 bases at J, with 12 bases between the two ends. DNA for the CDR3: TGTGCCAGCAGTCCTTACACAGGGAACTATGGCTACACCTTC. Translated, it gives CASSPYTGNYGYTF.

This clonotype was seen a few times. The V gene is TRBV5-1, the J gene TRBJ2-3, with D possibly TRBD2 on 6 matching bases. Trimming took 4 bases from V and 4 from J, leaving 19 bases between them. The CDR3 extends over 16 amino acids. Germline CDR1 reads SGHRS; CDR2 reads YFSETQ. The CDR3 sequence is CASSPRDSGGADTQYF. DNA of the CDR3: TGCGCCAGCAGCCCCCGGGACTCAGGAGGTGCAGATACGCAGTATTTT.

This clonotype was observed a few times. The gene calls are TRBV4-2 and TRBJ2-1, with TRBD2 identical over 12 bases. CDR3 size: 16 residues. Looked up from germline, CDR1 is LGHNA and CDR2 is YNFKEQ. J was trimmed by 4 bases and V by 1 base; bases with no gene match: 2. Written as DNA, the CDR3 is TGTGCCAGCAGCCAAGCGACTAGCGGGGGTTACAATGAGCAGTTCTTC. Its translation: CASSQATSGGYNEQFF.

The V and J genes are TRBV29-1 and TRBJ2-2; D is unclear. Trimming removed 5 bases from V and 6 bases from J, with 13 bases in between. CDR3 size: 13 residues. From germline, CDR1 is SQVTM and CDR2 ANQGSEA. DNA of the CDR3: TGCAGCGTTATTCGTCGGCCCCCCGGGGAGCTGTTTTTT. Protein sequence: CSVIRRPPGELFF.

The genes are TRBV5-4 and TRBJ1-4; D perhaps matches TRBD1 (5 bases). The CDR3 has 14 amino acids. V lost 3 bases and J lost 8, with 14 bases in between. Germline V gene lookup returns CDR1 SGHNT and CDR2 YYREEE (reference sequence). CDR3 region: CASSSPGGDEKLFF. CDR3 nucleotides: TGTGCCAGCAGCTCCCCGGGAGGGGACGAAAAACTGTTTTTT.

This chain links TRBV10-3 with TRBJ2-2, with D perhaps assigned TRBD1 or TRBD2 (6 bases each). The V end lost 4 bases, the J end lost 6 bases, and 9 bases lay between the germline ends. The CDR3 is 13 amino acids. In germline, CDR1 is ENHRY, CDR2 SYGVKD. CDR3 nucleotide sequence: TGTGCCATCAGTGGGGGGGCCGCCGGGGAGCTGTTTTTT. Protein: CAISGGAAGELFF.

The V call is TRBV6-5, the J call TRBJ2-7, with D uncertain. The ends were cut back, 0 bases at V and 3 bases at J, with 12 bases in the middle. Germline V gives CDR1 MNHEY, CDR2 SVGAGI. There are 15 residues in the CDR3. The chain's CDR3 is CASSYSVGIYYEQYF. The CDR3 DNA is TGTGCCAGCAGTTACTCCGTTGGGATCTACTACGAGCAGTACTTC.

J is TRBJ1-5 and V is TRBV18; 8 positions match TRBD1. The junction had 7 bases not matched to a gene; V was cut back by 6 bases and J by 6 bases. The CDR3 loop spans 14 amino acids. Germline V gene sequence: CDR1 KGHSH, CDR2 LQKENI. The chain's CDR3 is CASSEQGAGQPQHF. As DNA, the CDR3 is TGTGCCAGCTCCGAGCAGGGGGCGGGTCAGCCCCAGCATTTT.

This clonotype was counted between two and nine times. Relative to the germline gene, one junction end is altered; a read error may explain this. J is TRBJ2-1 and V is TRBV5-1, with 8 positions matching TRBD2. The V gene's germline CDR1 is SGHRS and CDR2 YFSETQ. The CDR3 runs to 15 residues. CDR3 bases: TGCGCCAGCAGCTTGACTAGCGGCTCCCACAATGAGCAGTTCTTC. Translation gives CASSLTSGSHNEQFF. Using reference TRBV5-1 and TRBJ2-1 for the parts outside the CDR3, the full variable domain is KAGVTQTPRYLIKTRGQQVTLSCSPISGHRSVSWYQQTPGQGLQFLFEYFSETQRNKGNFPGRFSGRQFSNSRSEMNVSTLELGDSALYLCASSLTSGSHNEQFFGPGTRLTVL.

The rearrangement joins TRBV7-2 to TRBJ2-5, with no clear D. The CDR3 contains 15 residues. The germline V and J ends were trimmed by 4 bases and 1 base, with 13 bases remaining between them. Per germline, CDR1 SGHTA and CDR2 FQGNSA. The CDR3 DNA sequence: TGTGCCAGCAGCTCCTTTTCAGCGCCCCAAGAGACCCAGTACTTC. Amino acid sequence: CASSSFSAPQETQYF.

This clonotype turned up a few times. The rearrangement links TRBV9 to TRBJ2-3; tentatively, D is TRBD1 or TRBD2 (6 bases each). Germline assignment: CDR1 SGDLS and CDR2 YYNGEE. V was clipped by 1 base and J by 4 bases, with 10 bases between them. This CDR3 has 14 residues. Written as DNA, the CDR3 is TGTGCCAGCAGCGTATACGGGGGCCCAGATACGCAGTATTTT. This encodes CASSVYGGPDTQYF.

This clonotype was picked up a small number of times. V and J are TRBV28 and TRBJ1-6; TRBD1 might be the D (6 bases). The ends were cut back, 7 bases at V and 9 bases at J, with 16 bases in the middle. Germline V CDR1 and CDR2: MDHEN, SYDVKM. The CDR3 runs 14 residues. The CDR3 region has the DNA TGTGCCAGCAAACCAGGGGCGTATTCTTCACCCCTCCACTTT. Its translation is CASKPGAYSSPLHF.

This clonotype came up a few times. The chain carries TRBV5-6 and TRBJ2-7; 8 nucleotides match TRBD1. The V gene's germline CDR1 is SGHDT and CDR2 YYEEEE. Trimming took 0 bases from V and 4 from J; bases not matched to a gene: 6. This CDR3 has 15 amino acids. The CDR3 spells CASSLEGQGRYEQYF. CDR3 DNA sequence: TGTGCCAGCAGCTTGGAAGGACAGGGAAGGTACGAGCAGTACTTC.

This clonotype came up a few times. The CDR3 spells CASTRASGQYTRGYTF. As DNA, the CDR3 is TGTGCCAGCACCCGAGCATCAGGGCAGTATACTAGGGGCTACACCTTC. This chain uses TRBV9 with TRBJ1-2, with D perhaps matching TRBD1 (5 bases). This CDR3 comprises 16 residues. Germline-derived CDR1 and CDR2 are SGDLS and YYNGEE. V lost 6 bases, J lost 8 bases, and 26 bases lay in between.

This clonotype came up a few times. The CDR3 bases are TGTGCCAGCAGCTTAGTGGGCAGCTCAAGCGGCTACACCTTC. This encodes CASSLVGSSSGYTF. The J gene is TRBJ1-2, the V gene TRBV7-2, with unresolved D. Germline assignment: CDR1 SGHTA and CDR2 FQGNSA. The V and J ends lost 1 base and 8 bases respectively, with 14 bases between them. This CDR3 is 14 amino acids long.

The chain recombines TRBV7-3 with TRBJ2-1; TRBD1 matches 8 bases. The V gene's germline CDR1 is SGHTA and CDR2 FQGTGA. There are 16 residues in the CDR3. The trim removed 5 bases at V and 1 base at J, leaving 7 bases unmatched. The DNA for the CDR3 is TGTGCCAGCAGCCCCGGCGGGACAGGATCCTACAATGAGCAGTTCTTC. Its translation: CASSPGGTGSYNEQFF.

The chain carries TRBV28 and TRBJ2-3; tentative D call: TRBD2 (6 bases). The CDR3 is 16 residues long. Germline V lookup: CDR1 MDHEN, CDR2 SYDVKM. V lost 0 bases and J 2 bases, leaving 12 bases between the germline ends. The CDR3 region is CASSLWGGAFTDTQYF. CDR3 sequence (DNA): TGTGCCAGCAGTTTATGGGGGGGTGCATTCACAGATACGCAGTATTTT.

The CDR3 here is CASSPQGNTDTQYF. CDR3 DNA sequence: TGTGCCAGTAGTCCCCAGGGGAACACAGATACGCAGTATTTT. The V gene is TRBV19, the J gene TRBJ2-3, with a possible D match to TRBD1 (6 bases). The CDR3 covers 14 residues. Germline CDR1 reads LNHDA; CDR2 reads SQIVND (reference sequence). Trimming shortened V by 5 bases and J by 2 bases, and 11 bases separated the two germline ends.

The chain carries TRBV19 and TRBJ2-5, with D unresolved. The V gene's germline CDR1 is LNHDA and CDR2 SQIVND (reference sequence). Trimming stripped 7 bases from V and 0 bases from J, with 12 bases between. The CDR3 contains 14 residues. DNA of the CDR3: TGTGCCAGTAAGAGTTTCGGACACCAAGAGACCCAGTACTTC. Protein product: CASKSFGHQETQYF.

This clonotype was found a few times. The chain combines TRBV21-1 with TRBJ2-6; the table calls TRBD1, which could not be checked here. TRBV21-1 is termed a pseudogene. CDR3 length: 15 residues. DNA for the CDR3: TGTGCCAGCAGCATAGGACAGTCTGGGGCCAACGTCCTGACTTTC. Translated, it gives CASSIGQSGANVLTF.

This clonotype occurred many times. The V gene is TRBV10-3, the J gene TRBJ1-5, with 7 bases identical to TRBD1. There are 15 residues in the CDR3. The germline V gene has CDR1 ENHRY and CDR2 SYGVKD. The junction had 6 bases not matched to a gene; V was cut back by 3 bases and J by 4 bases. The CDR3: CAISEPGTDNQPQHF. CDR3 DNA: TGTGCCATCAGTGAACCCGGGACAGATAATCAGCCCCAGCATTTT.

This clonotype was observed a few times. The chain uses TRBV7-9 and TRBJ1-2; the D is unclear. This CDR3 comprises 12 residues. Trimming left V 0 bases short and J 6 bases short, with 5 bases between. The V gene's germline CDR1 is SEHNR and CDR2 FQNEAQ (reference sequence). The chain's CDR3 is CASSLAEDGYTF. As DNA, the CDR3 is TGTGCCAGCAGCTTAGCCGAGGATGGCTACACCTTC.

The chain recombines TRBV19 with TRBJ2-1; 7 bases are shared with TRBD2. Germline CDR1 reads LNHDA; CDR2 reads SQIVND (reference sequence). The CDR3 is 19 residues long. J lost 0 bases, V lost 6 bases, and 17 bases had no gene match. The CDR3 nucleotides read TGTGCCAGTAGCCTATTGGGGAGGGGCAGAGACGACTCCTACAATGAGCAGTTCTTC. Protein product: CASSLLGRGRDDSYNEQFF.